Listed here are 6 T cell receptor beta chains from one sample, sequenced in a study of blood T cell repertoires in COVID-19. Sequencing was performed with immunoSEQ multiplex PCR; in TCRdb, only in-frame clones are kept and a portion is missing. The sample comprises approximately 270,000 clones, about 86% of which are singletons, and about 8.9% rests with the top ten. Sequenced input: peripheral blood. Every receptor here comes from a man older than 75 with acute or convalescent COVID-19.

The chain recombines TRBV2 with TRBJ1-5; D is unresolved. CDR1 and CDR2 from the germline V gene are SNHLY and FYNNEI. This CDR3 is 15 amino acids long. Between the trimmed V and J ends, which lost 6 bases and 4 bases, there was a span of 16 bases. The CDR3: CASRFEQSPNQPQHF. The CDR3 coding sequence is TGTGCCAGCAGATTCGAACAATCCCCAAATCAGCCCCAGCATTTT.

Comment on this clone: A read error may account for a junction end that differs from germline. The chain has TRBV18 and TRBJ1-3; no definite D call. This CDR3 spans 14 amino acids. Germline CDR1 KGHSH, CDR2 LQKENI. CDR3 in DNA: TGTGCCAGCTCACCTCTTGATCAGGCTTCAATTACGCATTTT. It translates to CASSPLDQASITHF.

This clone was counted once. The chain joins TRBV7-2 to TRBJ1-1; no clear D gene. Germline V gene sequence: CDR1 SGHTA, CDR2 FQGNSA. This CDR3 has 13 residues. Between the trimmed V and J ends, which lost 2 bases and 7 bases, there was a span of 11 bases. DNA of the CDR3: TGTGCCAGCAGCTTACGGGAGCGGCTTGAAGCTTTCTTT. This codes for CASSLRERLEAFF.

This clone was seen at least ten times. The rearrangement joins TRBV28 to TRBJ1-1, with D tentatively TRBD1 (6 bases). V lost 6 bases and J 1 base, leaving 12 bases between the germline ends. This CDR3 spans 14 amino acids. Germline V gives CDR1 MDHEN, CDR2 SYDVKM. This CDR3 reads CASRLQGWNTEAFF. The CDR3 nucleotides read TGTGCCAGCAGACTACAGGGTTGGAACACTGAAGCTTTCTTT.

The chain has TRBV28 and TRBJ2-7; 8 bases are shared with TRBD2. Unmatched junction bases numbered 5, after V lost 4 bases and J lost 3 bases. Looked up from germline, CDR1 is MDHEN and CDR2 is SYDVKM. The CDR3 totals 14 residues. In nucleotides, the CDR3 is TGTGCCAGCAGTTCCTCGGGGGGGCACTACGAGCAGTACTTC. Amino acid sequence: CASSSSGGHYEQYF. The whole variable domain, filled in from reference TRBV28 and TRBJ2-7, reads DVKVTQSSRYLVKRTGEKVFLECVQDMDHENMFWYRQDPGLGLRLIYFSYDVKMKEKGDIPEGYSVSREKKERFSLILESASTNQTSMYLCASSSSGGHYEQYFGPGTRLTVT.

This chain joins TRBV5-1 and TRBJ2-7; 8 bases line up with TRBD1. The CDR3 extends over 14 amino acids. Germline V gene lookup returns CDR1 SGHRS and CDR2 YFSETQ. V shed 4 bases and J 0 bases; nucleotides not matched to a gene: 3. The CDR3 sequence: CASSKQGDSYEQYF. In nucleotides, the CDR3 is TGCGCCAGCAGCAAACAGGGGGACTCCTACGAGCAGTACTTC.